This passage covers 4 T cell receptor beta chains from one sample sequenced in a study of cytomegalovirus exposure and HLA in healthy donors. 60 Vbeta and 13 Jbeta primers were used in PCR. Assay used: immunoSEQ multiplex PCR; TCRdb lists only in-frame clones, some missing. This sample yields some 79,000 clones, of which around 76% are seen a single time; around 5.4% belongs to the top ten. The sample was PBMCs. All receptors derive from a male donor in good health and CMV-seropositive.

The V gene is TRBV5-1, the J gene TRBJ1-2, with D hard to call. This CDR3 has 13 residues. V was shortened by 4 bases and J by 3 bases, with 10 bases between the two germline ends. Germline V lookup: CDR1 SGHRS, CDR2 YFSETQ. The CDR3 DNA reads as TGCGCCAGCAGCCCTTTAATCGACTATGGCTACACCTTC. Its translation is CASSPLIDYGYTF.

The chain joins TRBV5-6 to TRBJ2-5; maybe TRBD1 (6 bases). The V gene lost 0 bases and the J gene lost 2 bases, with 14 bases spanning the gap. The CDR3 covers 16 residues. CDR1 is SGHDT and CDR2 is YYEEEE in the germline V gene. The CDR3 spells CASSLGPSRGQETQYF. In DNA, the CDR3 is TGTGCCAGCAGCTTGGGCCCCTCTAGGGGGCAAGAGACCCAGTACTTC.

This clone was recorded a few times. The chain combines TRBV5-4 with TRBJ2-7, with 9 bases identical to TRBD1. The germline V gene encodes CDR1 SGHNT and CDR2 YYREEE (reference sequence). This CDR3 contains 14 residues. V gave up 4 bases and J gave up 1 base; unmatched junction bases: 3. CDR3 bases: TGTGCCAGCAGCCCGGGACAGGGTTCCTACGAGCAGTACTTC. This translates into CASSPGQGSYEQYF. Looking up the rest from reference TRBV5-4 and TRBJ2-7 gives the full variable domain: ETGVTQSPTHLIKTRGQQVTLRCSSQSGHNTVSWYQQALGQGPQFIFQYYREEENGRGNFPPRFSGLQFPNYSSELNVNALELDDSALYLCASSPGQGSYEQYFGPGTRLTVT.

The rearrangement uses TRBV28 and TRBJ1-2, with TRBD1 matching 9 bases. CDR1 is MDHEN and CDR2 is SYDVKM in the germline V gene. The V segment lost 6 bases and the J segment 4 bases; nucleotides outside the gene matches: 18. The CDR3 spans 18 residues. CDR3 sequence (DNA): TGTGCCAGCAGGCGGTTGAATGTCTGGGGACAGGGAGGCTATGGCTACACCTTC. Protein: CASRRLNVWGQGGYGYTF.